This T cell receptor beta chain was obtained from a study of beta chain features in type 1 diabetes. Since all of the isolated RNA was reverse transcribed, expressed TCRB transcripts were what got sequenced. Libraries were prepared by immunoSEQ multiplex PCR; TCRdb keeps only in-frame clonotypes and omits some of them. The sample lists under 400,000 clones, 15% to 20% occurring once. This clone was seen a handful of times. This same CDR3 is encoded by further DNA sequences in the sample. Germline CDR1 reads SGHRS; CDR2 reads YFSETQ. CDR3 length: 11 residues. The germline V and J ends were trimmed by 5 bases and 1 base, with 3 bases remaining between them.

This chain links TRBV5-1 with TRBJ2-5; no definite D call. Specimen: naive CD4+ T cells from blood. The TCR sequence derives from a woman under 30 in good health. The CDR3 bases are TGCGCCAGCAGTAGCCAAGAGACCCAGTACTTC. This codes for CASSSQETQYF.